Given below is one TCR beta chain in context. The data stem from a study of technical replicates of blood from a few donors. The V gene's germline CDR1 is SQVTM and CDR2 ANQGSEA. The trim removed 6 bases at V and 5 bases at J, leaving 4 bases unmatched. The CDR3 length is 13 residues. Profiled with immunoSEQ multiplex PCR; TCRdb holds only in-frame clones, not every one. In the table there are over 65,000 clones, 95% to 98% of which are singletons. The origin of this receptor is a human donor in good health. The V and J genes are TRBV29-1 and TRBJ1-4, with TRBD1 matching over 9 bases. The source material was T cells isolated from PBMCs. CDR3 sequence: CSVADRGNEKLFF. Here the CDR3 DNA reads TGCAGCGTGGCGGACAGGGGAAATGAAAAACTGTTTTTT.